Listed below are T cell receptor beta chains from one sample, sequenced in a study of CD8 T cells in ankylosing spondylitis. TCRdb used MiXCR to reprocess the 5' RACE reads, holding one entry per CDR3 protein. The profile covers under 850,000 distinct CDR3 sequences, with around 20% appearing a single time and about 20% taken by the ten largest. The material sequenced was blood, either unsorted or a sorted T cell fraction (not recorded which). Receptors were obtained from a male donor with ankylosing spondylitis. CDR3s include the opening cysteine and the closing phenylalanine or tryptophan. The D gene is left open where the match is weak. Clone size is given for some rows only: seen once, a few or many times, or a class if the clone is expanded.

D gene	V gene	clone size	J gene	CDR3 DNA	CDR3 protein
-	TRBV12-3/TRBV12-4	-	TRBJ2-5	TGTGCCAGCAGTTTTGGGGGACTTGTCCAAGAGACCCAGTACTTC	CASSFGGLVQETQYF
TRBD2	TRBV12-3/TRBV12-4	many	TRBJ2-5	TGTGCCAGCAGGGTGACTAGCGGGCAAGAGACCCAGTACTTC	CASRVTSGQETQYF
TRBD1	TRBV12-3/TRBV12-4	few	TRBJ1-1	TGTGCCAGCACCCCGACAGGGAGACCGAATGAAGCTTTCTTT	CASTPTGRPNEAFF
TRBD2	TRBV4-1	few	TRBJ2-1	TGCGCCAGCAGCCAAGATGGTCTAGCGGTACGCGAGCAGTTCTTC	CASSQDGLAVREQFF
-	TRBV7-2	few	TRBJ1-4	TGTGCCAGCAGCTTAGAAGGTGGGACACGAGAAAAACTGTTTTTT	CASSLEGGTREKLFF
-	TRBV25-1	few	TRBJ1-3	TGTGCCAGCAGTGAATCGGGGAATAGGAACACCATATATTTT	CASSESGNRNTIYF
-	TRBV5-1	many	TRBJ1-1	TGCGCCAGCAGCCGGGACGGACCCATGAACACTGAAGCTTTCTTT	CASSRDGPMNTEAFF
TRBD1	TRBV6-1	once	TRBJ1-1	TGTGCCAGCAGCCCGGACAGGGGAAATGAAGCTTTCTTT	CASSPDRGNEAFF
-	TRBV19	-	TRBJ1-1	TGTGCCAGTACCATGGGGCAGCTACCTGACACTGAAGCTTTCTTT	CASTMGQLPDTEAFF
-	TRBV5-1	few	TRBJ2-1	TGCGCCAGCAGTCCCTCAGGCGCCCCTGGGGGCCATGAGCAGTTCTTC	CASSPSGAPGGHEQFF
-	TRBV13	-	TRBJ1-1	TGTGCCAGCAGCGACCCACTGAACACTGAAGCTTTCTTT	CASSDPLNTEAFF
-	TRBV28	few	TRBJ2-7	TGTGCCAGCAGTTCCGAGGGGGTACAGGGCCAGGAGCAGTACTTC	CASSSEGVQGQEQYF
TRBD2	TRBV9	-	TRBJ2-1	TGTGCCAGCTCATCTAGCGGGAGTTGGAAGGATGAGCAGTTCTTC	CASSSSGSWKDEQFF
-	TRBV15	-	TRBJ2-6	TGTGCCACCAGCAGAGATGGAGACTCTGGGGCCAACGTCCTGACTTTC	CATSRDGDSGANVLTF
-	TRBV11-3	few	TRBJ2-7	TGTGCCAGCAGGTACCTTCCGGGACCCTACGAGCAGTACTTC	CASRYLPGPYEQYF
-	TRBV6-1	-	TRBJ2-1	TGTGCCAGCAGTCCATTTTTGGTCGGCGGGAATGAGCAGTTCTTC	CASSPFLVGGNEQFF
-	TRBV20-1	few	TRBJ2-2	TGCAGTGCAAGAGGCGAGGGCTCAAACACCGGGGAGCTGTTTTTT	CSARGEGSNTGELFF
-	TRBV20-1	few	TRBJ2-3	TGCAGTGCTTCGGGACTCCCGGGATCCACAGATACGCAGTATTTT	CSASGLPGSTDTQYF
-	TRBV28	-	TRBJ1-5	TGTGCCAGCAGTCCCCCAAACAGGGTGAGGAGCAATCAGCCCCAGCATTTT	CASSPPNRVRSNQPQHF
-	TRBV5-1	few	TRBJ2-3	TGCGCCAGCAGCCCCGAAGGGGTGGGAGCAGATACGCAGTATTTT	CASSPEGVGADTQYF
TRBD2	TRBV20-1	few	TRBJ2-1	TGCAGTGCCCTTGAAGCGGGACGCTCCTACAATGAGCAGTTCTTC	CSALEAGRSYNEQFF
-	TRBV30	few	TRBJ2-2	TGTGCCTGGATTGGGTACACCGGGGAGCTGTTTTTT	CAWIGYTGELFF
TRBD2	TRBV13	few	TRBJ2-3	TGTGCCAGCAGCTTAGCCCCCATTCTCCGGACTAGCGTCGAGACAGATACGCAGTATTTT	CASSLAPILRTSVETDTQYF
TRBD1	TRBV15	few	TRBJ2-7	TGTGCCACCAGCAGAAAGGGGACAGGGGAGGACGAGCAGTACTTC	CATSRKGTGEDEQYF
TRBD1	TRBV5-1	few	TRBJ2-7	TGCGCCAGCAGCTTAGCCGGGACAGGGGAAGTCTACGAGCAGTACTTC	CASSLAGTGEVYEQYF
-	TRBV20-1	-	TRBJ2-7	TGCAGTGCTAGGGGGCCTAAATACGAGCAGTACTTC	CSARGPKYEQYF
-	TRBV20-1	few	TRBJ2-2	TGCAGTGCTAGACCCCCGGGAACAACCGGGGAGCTGTTTTTT	CSARPPGTTGELFF
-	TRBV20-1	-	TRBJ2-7	TGCAGTGCCGGGGGGCTGCCCGGGGGCGAGCAGTACTTC	CSAGGLPGGEQYF
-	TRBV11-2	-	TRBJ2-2	TGTGCCAGCAGCTTAGATCTTGTTTACGGGGAGCTGTTTTTT	CASSLDLVYGELFF
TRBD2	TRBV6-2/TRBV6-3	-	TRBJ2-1	TGTGCCAGCAGAATAAGCGGGAAGGCCTACAATGAGCAGTTCTTC	CASRISGKAYNEQFF
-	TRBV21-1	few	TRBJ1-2	TGTGCCAGCAGCTCCCGTTGGGGCGTCTATGGCTACACCTTC	CASSSRWGVYGYTF
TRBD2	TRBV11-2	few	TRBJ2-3	TGTGCCAGCAGCTCCACTAGCGGGGGGATCACAGATACGCAGTATTTT	CASSSTSGGITDTQYF
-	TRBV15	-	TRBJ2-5	TGTGCCACCACTAGAGACCGAGCCCAGGAGACCCAGTACTTC	CATTRDRAQETQYF
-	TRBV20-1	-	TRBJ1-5	TGCAGTGCTAGAGATCCCAGGGTATCGGATCAGCCCCAGCATTTT	CSARDPRVSDQPQHF
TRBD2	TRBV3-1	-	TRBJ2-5	TGTGCCAGCAGCCAAGTAGGAATAGCGGGGCCTGAGGAAGAGACCCAGTACTTC	CASSQVGIAGPEEETQYF
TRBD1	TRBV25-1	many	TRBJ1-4	TGTGCCAGCAGTGATCAGGGGGGAGTAGGGGAAAAACTGTTTTTT	CASSDQGGVGEKLFF
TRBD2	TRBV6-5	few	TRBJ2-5	TGTGCCAGCAGTTACCGACTAGCGGGGGGGTGGGAGACCCAGTACTTC	CASSYRLAGGWETQYF
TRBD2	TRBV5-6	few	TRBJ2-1	TGTGCCAGCAGCTACGGGACTAGCGGAAAGGGGCAGTTCTTC	CASSYGTSGKGQFF
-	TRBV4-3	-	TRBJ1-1	TGCGCCAGCAGCCAAGCTTGGGAATCAAACACTGAAGCTTTCTTT	CASSQAWESNTEAFF
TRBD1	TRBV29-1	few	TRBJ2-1	TGCAGCGGCCTACGACAGGGGGGTCATAATGAGCAGTTCTTC	CSGLRQGGHNEQFF
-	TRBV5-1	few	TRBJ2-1	TGCGCCAGCAGCTTAGAGGGATCTGGCCATGAGCAGTTCTTC	CASSLEGSGHEQFF
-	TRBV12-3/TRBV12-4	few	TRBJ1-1	TGTGCCAGCAGCGCGTCGCCGGGACTTTATAACACTGAAGCTTTCTTT	CASSASPGLYNTEAFF
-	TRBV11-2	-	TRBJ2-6	TGTGCCAGCAGCTCCCCCGGGACTGCCGATTGGTCTGGGGCCAACGTCCTGACTTTC	CASSSPGTADWSGANVLTF
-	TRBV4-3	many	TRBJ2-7	TGCGCCAGCAGCCAAGAACGGCTATACTACGAGCAGTACTTC	CASSQERLYYEQYF
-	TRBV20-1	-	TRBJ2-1	TGCAGTGCTAGAGATCCTAGCGCACATGAGCAGTTCTTC	CSARDPSAHEQFF
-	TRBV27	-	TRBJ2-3	TGTGCCAGCAGTCTCCTCGGGGTTACGCAGTATTTT	CASSLLGVTQYF
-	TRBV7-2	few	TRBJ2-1	TGTGCCAGCAGCGCCTCGGAAGCGGGCCACTCCTACAATGAGCAGTTCTTC	CASSASEAGHSYNEQFF
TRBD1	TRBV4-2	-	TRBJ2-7	TGTGCCAGCAGCCAAGACAGACCTGACAGGGGGCTCTACGAGCAGTACTTC	CASSQDRPDRGLYEQYF
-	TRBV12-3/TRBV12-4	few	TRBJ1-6	TGTGCCAGCACCGTGGGGGGTACCTATAATTCACCCCTCCACTTT	CASTVGGTYNSPLHF
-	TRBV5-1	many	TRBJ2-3	TGTGCCAGCAGCTCTACCACAGATACGCAGTATTTT	CASSSTTDTQYF
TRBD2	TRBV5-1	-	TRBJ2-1	TGCGCCAGCAGCTCCCCGGGACTAGCCTACAATGAGCAGTTCTTC	CASSSPGLAYNEQFF
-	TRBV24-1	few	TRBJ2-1	TGTGCCACCAGTGATTCTACGGCTGAGCAGTTCTTC	CATSDSTAEQFF
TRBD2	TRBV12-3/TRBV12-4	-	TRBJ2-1	TGTGCCAGCCGGGACTACAACTACAATGAGCAGTTCTTC	CASRDYNYNEQFF
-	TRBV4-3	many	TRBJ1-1	TGCGCCAGCAGCCAGCTCGCGGGGGCCGCTGAAGCTTTCTTT	CASSQLAGAAEAFF